This is a list of T cell receptor beta chains from one sample in a study of blood T cell repertoires in COVID-19. Measured with immunoSEQ multiplex PCR; TCRdb has only the in-frame clones, and not every one. Among about 230,000 clones, about 85% were seen once, and the ten largest hold 6% to 9.5%. The source material was peripheral blood. The receptor set was obtained from a woman older than 75 with acute or convalescent COVID-19. Both conserved end residues are part of each CDR3. A D gene is named only where the DNA matches it firmly. Rows give clone size only sometimes, using once, few, many, or a class for an expanded clone.

16,TRBJ2-7,NA,TRBV10-3,TRBD1,TGTGCCATCAGTGACGCCAGGGGACAGCTTTACTACGAGCAGTACTTC,CAISDARGQLYYEQYF
15,TRBJ2-6,once,TRBV15,NA,TGTGCCACCAGCCCTGCGAGCTCTGGGGCCAACGTCCTGACTTTC,CATSPASSGANVLTF
16,TRBJ2-7,once,TRBV19,TRBD1,TGTGCCAGTAGCTCAAGACAGGGGGCTCTCATCTACGAGCAGTACTTC,CASSSRQGALIYEQYF
17,TRBJ1-1,NA,TRBV30,TRBD1,TGTGCCTGGAGGAAGTCGGGACAGGTACTCATGAACACTGAAGCTTTCTTT,CAWRKSGQVLMNTEAFF
14,TRBJ1-2,NA,TRBV19,NA,TGTGCCAGTAGTAACAGGGAAAGGCGTTCCGGCTACACCTTC,CASSNRERRSGYTF
13,TRBJ2-7,NA,TRBV30,TRBD2,TGTGCCTGGAGTCGGGGCGGGAGCTACGAGCAGTACTTC,CAWSRGGSYEQYF
14,TRBJ2-7,NA,TRBV28,TRBD1,TGTGCCAGCAGTGGCCGGCAGGGGGCCTACGAGCAGTACTTC,CASSGRQGAYEQYF
16,TRBJ1-2,few,TRBV19,NA,TGTGCCAGTAGTATAGACGGTCAGCCCTTAGCCTATGGCTACACCTTC,CASSIDGQPLAYGYTF
11,TRBJ1-4,NA,TRBV3-1/TRBV3-2,NA,TGTGCCAGCAGCCAAGAAAGGACAATGTTTTTT,CASSQERTMFF
12,TRBJ1-1,NA,TRBV6-6,TRBD1,TGTGCCAGCAGCCAGGGGGGAACCGAAGCTTTCTTT,CASSQGGTEAFF
14,TRBJ1-6,many,TRBV6-5,TRBD1,TGTGCCAGCAGCTCGGGACAGAATAGTTCACCCCTCCACTTT,CASSSGQNSSPLHF
16,TRBJ2-7,NA,TRBV11-1,NA,TGTGCCAGCAGCTTATTCAGCGCGGGTGTCTCCTACGAGCAGTACTTC,CASSLFSAGVSYEQYF
16,TRBJ1-2,NA,TRBV3-1/TRBV3-2,NA,TGTGCCAGCAGCCAAAATACAGGGCCGCCTCATGATGGCTACACCTTC,CASSQNTGPPHDGYTF
15,TRBJ2-7,NA,TRBV27,TRBD2,TGTGCCAGCAGTACACAGACGGGGGGGGTCTACGAGCAGTACTTC,CASSTQTGGVYEQYF
13,TRBJ2-3,NA,TRBV7-2,NA,TGTGCCAGCAGCCCCGTACCCTACAGTACGCAGTATTTT,CASSPVPYSTQYF
15,TRBJ1-6,NA,TRBV5-4,NA,TGTGCCAGCAGCTTGCAGGGTATGGTTGGTTCACCCCTCCACTTT,CASSLQGMVGSPLHF
12,TRBJ2-7,NA,TRBV2,NA,TGTGCCACCTCGGACTTGTCCTACGAGCAGTACTTC,CATSDLSYEQYF
17,TRBJ1-2,NA,TRBV20-1,TRBD1,TGCAGTGCTAGTTGGAGAGACAGGGTGTCGGGGATCTATGGCTACACCTTC,CSASWRDRVSGIYGYTF
17,TRBJ1-1,NA,TRBV9,TRBD1,TGTGCCAGCAGCGTCGCGGGACAGGGGGCCATGAACACTGAAGCTTTCTTT,CASSVAGQGAMNTEAFF
14,TRBJ2-1,many,TRBV12-5,TRBD1,TGTGCTAGTGGTTTAGGGACAGCCAACAATGAGCAGTTCTTC,CASGLGTANNEQFF
11,TRBJ2-1,NA,TRBV30,NA,TGTGCCTGGAGTAGGGACTTTGAGCAGTTCTTC,CAWSRDFEQFF
13,TRBJ2-1,NA,TRBV4-1,TRBD2,TGCGCCAGCAGCCGGACTAGCGGGAATGAGCAGTTCTTC,CASSRTSGNEQFF
13,TRBJ1-5,NA,TRBV3-1/TRBV3-2,NA,TGTGCCAGCAGCCCCCCGGGGTATCAGCCCCAGCATTTT,CASSPPGYQPQHF
13,TRBJ2-7,NA,TRBV14,NA,TGTGCCAGCAGCCAAGCACCAGCGGGCGAGCAGTACTTC,CASSQAPAGEQYF
13,TRBJ2-2,once,TRBV11-1,NA,TGTGCCAGCAGCTTAGATCGGTACGGGGAGCTGTTTTTT,CASSLDRYGELFF
15,TRBJ1-2,NA,TRBV29-1,NA,TGCAGCGTTGAAGGCGAGTCAGGGGCGGGCTATGGCTACACCTTC,CSVEGESGAGYGYTF
15,TRBJ2-3,NA,TRBV29-1,NA,TGCAGCGTTGATGCGGGGGCTCTTGGCACAGATACGCAGTATTTT,CSVDAGALGTDTQYF
13,TRBJ1-2,NA,TRBV2,NA,TGTGCCAGCAATAGAATAGTTAACTATGGCTACACCTTC,CASNRIVNYGYTF
17,TRBJ2-1,NA,TRBV25-1,TRBD2,TGTGCCAGCACTGGGACTAGCGGGAAGAGCTCCTACAATGAGCAGTTCTTC,CASTGTSGKSSYNEQFF
17,TRBJ2-1,few,TRBV19,TRBD2,TGTGCCAGTAGTATAGAGGTGACTAGCGGGGGGGAAAATGAGCAGTTCTTC,CASSIEVTSGGENEQFF
14,TRBJ1-5,few,TRBV19,NA,TGTGCCAGTAGTTCCCGGGTTAATAATCAGCCCCAGCATTTT,CASSSRVNNQPQHF
16,TRBJ2-2,NA,TRBV28,TRBD2,TGTGCCACAACGCTTTTAGCGGGACCCCTTGGCGGGGAGCTGTTTTTT,CATTLLAGPLGGELFF
17,TRBJ2-5,NA,TRBV5-8,TRBD2,TGTGCCAGCAGCTTGGTTCGGCTAGCGGGAGATGTAGAGACCCAGTACTTC,CASSLVRLAGDVETQYF
15,TRBJ2-1,NA,TRBV28,NA,TGTGCCAGCAGCCTTGCGTACAGGACCTACAATGAGCAGTTCTTC,CASSLAYRTYNEQFF
13,TRBJ2-5,NA,TRBV29-1,TRBD2,TGCAGCGTTGAAGGAGCGGGGGGAGAGACCCAGTACTTC,CSVEGAGGETQYF
10,TRBJ2-7,NA,TRBV24-1,NA,TGTGCCACCAGGGGGCGCGGGCAGTACTTC,CATRGRGQYF
18,TRBJ2-4,NA,TRBV6-6,TRBD2,TGTGCCAGCAGTCCCCGACTAGCGGAGACTCTAGCCAAAAACATTCAGTACTTC,CASSPRLAETLAKNIQYF
15,TRBJ1-1,NA,TRBV19,NA,TGTGCCAGTAGTATGGAGAAGGGAGGGAACACTGAAGCTTTCTTT,CASSMEKGGNTEAFF
16,TRBJ1-2,few,TRBV10-1,TRBD1,TGCGCCAAAGACAGGGGCGAGTCTAATACTAACTATGGCTACACCTTC,CAKDRGESNTNYGYTF
15,TRBJ2-1,NA,TRBV10-1,NA,TGCGCCAGCAGTGAATCCTCGACTCATCCCAATGAGCAGTTCTTC,CASSESSTHPNEQFF
14,TRBJ1-2,NA,TRBV3-1/TRBV3-2,NA,TGTGCCAGCAGCCCTACTGACAGCAGAAGTTACTACACCTTC,CASSPTDSRSYYTF
12,TRBJ1-4,NA,TRBV10-1,NA,TGCGCCAGCTCAAGGTCGGGAGCGTCGCTGTTTTTT,CASSRSGASLFF
16,TRBJ2-1,NA,TRBV24-1,TRBD1,TGTGCCACCAGTGACCGGGACAGGGGAACCTACAATGAGCAGTTCTTC,CATSDRDRGTYNEQFF
13,TRBJ2-3,NA,TRBV28,TRBD1,TGTCTTATAAGGGACAGGGGCACAGATACGCAGTATTTT,CLIRDRGTDTQYF
14,TRBJ1-3,NA,TRBV7-2,NA,TGTGCCAGCAGCCAGACAGGAGTTGGAAACACCATATATTTT,CASSQTGVGNTIYF
11,TRBJ1-5,NA,TRBV24-1,NA,TGTGCCACCAGTGATTTGGGGGGGCAGCATTTT,CATSDLGGQHF
14,TRBJ2-3,NA,TRBV7-2,TRBD2,TGTGCCAGCAGCCCAGCGGGGGGGCCGGATACGCAGTATTTT,CASSPAGGPDTQYF
13,TRBJ2-2,NA,TRBV3-1/TRBV3-2,NA,TGTGCCAGCAGCCCCCTTTACACCGGGGAGCTGTTTTTT,CASSPLYTGELFF
15,TRBJ2-3,once,TRBV3-1/TRBV3-2,NA,TGTGCCAGCAGCCTTGGCGGGGTCCGCACAGATACGCAGTATTTT,CASSLGGVRTDTQYF